This T cell receptor beta chain was observed in a study of blood T cell repertoires in COVID-19. Study summary: Samples taken during acute and convalescent COVID-19 were collected in the United States, Italy and Spain. Sample material is recorded as cDNA or gDNA derived from T cells, B-cell-depleted T cells, or PBMCs.

Only one count was recorded for this clone. As originally analysed: Researchers report that nucleated cell counts were estimated from reference gene primer amplification. Clones were read by immunoSEQ multiplex PCR, and TCRdb kept only the in-frame ones, dropping some. The V and J calls and clone size were taken over from that table, and D and trimming were inferred from the DNA. The repertoire holds under 300,000 clones, with around four fifths as singletons. Germline V gene sequence: CDR1 SGDLS, CDR2 YYNGEE. CDR3 length: 18 amino acids. With V trimmed by 3 bases and J by 0 bases, 6 bases remained unmatched.

Sequencing used peripheral blood. The TCR comes from a man in his 60s who had recovered from COVID-19. This sequence joins TRBV9 and TRBJ1-6; 10 bases fit TRBD1. In DNA form, the CDR3 reads TGTGCCAGCAGCGCAAGGACAGGGGGTGACTCCTATAATTCACCCCTCCACTTT. It specifies CASSARTGGDSYNSPLHF.